A selection of T cell receptor beta chains follows, all from one sample in a study of T cell repertoires in cytomegalovirus infection. Their cognate antigens are unknown. Each CDR3 protein is one row after TCRdb ran MiXCR on the reads. The repertoire consists of around 900,000 distinct CDR3 sequences, with roughly 30% occurring once and the leading ten covering roughly 13%. Sequencing was performed on cultured CD8+ T cells from PBMCs, taken from culture after CMV antigen stimulation. The receptors stem from a human donor in good health (CMV status not recorded). Some clones in this sample may be carry-over from other donors' samples. The conserved cysteine and the conserved F or W are not part of the CDR3 here. Each record gives: J gene, CDR3 length, V gene, CDR3 protein.

J: TRBJ2-1
length: 13
V: TRBV4-1
CDR3: ASSQDLLAKAEQF

J: TRBJ1-1
length: 16
V: TRBV3-1
CDR3: ASSQDHGTGRRGTEAF

J: TRBJ2-3
length: 13
V: TRBV27
CDR3: ASSKRDRPLDTQY

J: TRBJ2-7
length: 12
V: TRBV19
CDR3: ASMAGTGPYEQY

J: TRBJ1-1
length: 16
V: TRBV5-4
CDR3: ASSLEVGVRKWDTEAF

J: TRBJ2-7
length: 14
V: TRBV12-3/TRBV12-4
CDR3: ASSLGLAAISYEQY

J: TRBJ1-4
length: 10
V: TRBV7-6
CDR3: ASGTGKEKLF

J: TRBJ1-2
length: 14
V: TRBV7-2
CDR3: ASSLGPLGQGYGYT

J: TRBJ2-1
length: 12
V: TRBV6-2/TRBV6-3
CDR3: ASSWTPQFDEQF

J: TRBJ2-1
length: 11
V: TRBV12-3/TRBV12-4
CDR3: ASRPTVYNEQF

J: TRBJ2-7
length: 11
V: TRBV20-1
CDR3: SARAKIGGEQY

J: TRBJ2-7
length: 13
V: TRBV7-9
CDR3: ASSLGGRASYEQY

J: TRBJ1-2
length: 11
V: TRBV19
CDR3: ASSGGAGYGYT

J: TRBJ2-2
length: 13
V: TRBV4-1
CDR3: ASSQIGTETGELF

J: TRBJ2-7
length: 11
V: TRBV29-1
CDR3: SVSASLAYEQY

J: TRBJ2-7
length: 11
V: TRBV10-3
CDR3: AISGGLENEQY

J: TRBJ2-1
length: 10
V: TRBV12-5
CDR3: ASGWGFHEQF

J: TRBJ1-1
length: 13
V: TRBV6-6
CDR3: ASSYTGPMNTEAF

J: TRBJ2-5
length: 13
V: TRBV7-8
CDR3: ASLYIAGTQETQY

J: TRBJ1-1
length: 9
V: TRBV20-1
CDR3: SAGQNTEAF

J: TRBJ2-5
length: 12
V: TRBV7-9
CDR3: ASSLLSEGETQY

J: TRBJ2-1
length: 13
V: TRBV7-6
CDR3: ASSLRNRGINEQF

J: TRBJ1-1
length: 11
V: TRBV6-2/TRBV6-3
CDR3: ASIYRVNTEAF

J: TRBJ2-7
length: 12
V: TRBV27
CDR3: ASSFGADSYEQY

J: TRBJ1-1
length: 13
V: TRBV19
CDR3: ASSIDGRTPTEAF